A single sample is the source of the 30 T cell receptor beta chains below, sequenced in a study of T-cell reconstitution after alpha-beta-depleted transplantation in children. Construction of the TCRbeta library involved unique molecular identifiers. TCRdb ran MiXCR on the PCR reads and lists one entry per CDR3 protein. Of some 550,000 distinct CDR3 sequences detected, under 25% appear once; the ten largest clones hold 13% to 15%. The specimen comprised PBMCs, mostly from graft donor cells, sampled 360 days after TCRalphabeta/CD19-depleted stem cell transplant. The receptors derive from a boy under two years old who had a stem cell transplant for acute myeloid leukemia, so the T cells may come from the graft donor.

V is TRBV9 and J is TRBJ2-3, with D maybe TRBD2 (6 bases). V lost 1 base and J 0 bases, leaving 12 bases between the germline ends. This CDR3 spans 16 amino acids. The germline CDR1 and CDR2 sequences are SGDLS and YYNGEE. CDR3 bases: TGTGCCAGCAGCGTACGGCCTGGGACTAGCACAGATACGCAGTATTTT. Protein product: CASSVRPGTSTDTQYF.

This clonotype was picked up a small number of times. DNA for the CDR3: TGCAGCGTTGTCGGGACTCCCATGAACAGCTACGAGCAGTACTTC. Translating gives CSVVGTPMNSYEQYF. The chain is built from TRBV29-1 and TRBJ2-7; possible D gene TRBD2, 6 bases. CDR3 length: 15 amino acids. Germline CDR1 reads SQVTM; CDR2 reads ANQGSEA. Trimming left V 4 bases short and J 3 bases short, with 19 bases between.

This clonotype has at least ten counts. The chain has TRBV20-1 and TRBJ2-7; the D is unclear. V was cut by 5 bases and J by 4 bases, with 12 bases left in between. Germline CDR1 is DFQATT and CDR2 is SNEGSKA (reference sequence). This CDR3 contains 12 residues. CDR3 protein: CSAVSHRYEQYF. The CDR3 DNA sequence: TGCAGTGCTGTTTCTCATAGGTACGAGCAGTACTTC.

J is TRBJ1-2 and V is TRBV25-1, with unresolved D. Germline V gene data show CDR1 as MGHDK and CDR2 as SYGVNS. V was pared by 3 bases and J by 4 bases, with 12 bases between. This CDR3 contains 14 residues. The CDR3 is CASSDPLESYGYTF. DNA for the CDR3: TGTGCCAGCAGTGACCCGTTAGAGTCCTATGGCTACACCTTC.

The rearrangement uses TRBV11-2 and TRBJ2-7; a weak D match, TRBD2 (6 bases). This CDR3 comprises 13 residues. Deletions cut 4 bases from V and 2 bases from J, with 9 bases between. CDR1 is SGHAT and CDR2 is FQNNGV in the germline V gene. The CDR3 DNA sequence: TGTGCCAGCAGCTCATGGACTACCTACGAGCAGTACTTC. Translation: CASSSWTTYEQYF.

The rearrangement joins TRBV4-3 to TRBJ2-2, with D uncertain. CDR1 and CDR2 (germline): LGHNA, YSLEER. The CDR3 has 17 amino acids. The V end lost 0 bases, the J end lost 8 bases, and 19 bases lay between the germline ends. The CDR3 region is CASSQDRSPLRSGELFF. For the CDR3, the DNA is TGCGCCAGCAGCCAAGACCGTAGCCCGCTGAGGTCGGGGGAGCTGTTTTTT.

About this clonotype itself: This may come from a read error, since a much larger clone is one base off. The chain is built from TRBV29-1 and TRBJ2-3; D is uncertain. The length of the CDR3 is 10 residues. In germline, CDR1 is SQVTM, CDR2 ANQGSEA. The CDR3 sequence: CGVEELSQYF. CDR3 coding DNA: TGCGGCGTTGAAGAGCTTTCGCAGTATTTT.

The rearrangement uses TRBV20-1 and TRBJ2-1; D is unclear. V was shortened by 5 bases and J by 4 bases, with 12 bases between the two germline ends. Germline assignment: CDR1 DFQATT and CDR2 SNEGSKA (reference sequence). The CDR3 loop spans 13 amino acids. The CDR3 region is CSARQAYYNEQFF. In DNA form, the CDR3 reads TGCAGTGCTCGTCAGGCCTATTACAATGAGCAGTTCTTC.

This clonotype appeared a few times. The chain employs TRBV12-3 or TRBV12-4 and TRBJ1-1; TRBD1 might be the D (5 bases). Trimming removed 7 bases from V and 6 bases from J, with 12 bases in between. The CDR3 consists of 12 residues. The CDR3: CASTLAGAEAFF. As DNA, the CDR3 is TGTGCCAGCACCCTCGCGGGGGCTGAAGCTTTCTTT.

The V gene is TRBV5-1, the J gene TRBJ1-1, with D perhaps matching TRBD1 (5 bases). The CDR3 extends over 18 amino acids. Germline-derived CDR1 and CDR2 are SGHRS and YFSETQ. Trimming took 6 bases from V and 5 from J, leaving 29 bases between them. CDR3 residues: CASKGWWWTLKHGTEAFF. Here the CDR3 DNA reads TGCGCCAGCAAGGGTTGGTGGTGGACATTGAAGCATGGGACTGAAGCTTTCTTT.

In this sample, this clonotype turned up a few times. CDR3 bases: TGCGCCAGCAGCCAAGAAGTTATCCTCGGGGTCCTCGTTGGTGTGACCTCCTACAATGAGCAGTTCTTC. This translates into CASSQEVILGVLVGVTSYNEQFF. The chain recombines TRBV4-3 with TRBJ2-1; tentatively, D is TRBD2 (5 bases). Germline V lookup: CDR1 LGHNA, CDR2 YSLEER. The CDR3 spans 23 residues. Trimming pared 0 bases from V and 0 bases from J, leaving 30 bases between.

This sequence joins TRBV7-2 and TRBJ2-7, with 8 bases that match TRBD2. This CDR3 has 15 residues. Trimming at V came to 3 bases and at J to 3 bases, leaving 7 bases not matched to a gene. CDR1 and CDR2 from the germline V gene are SGHTA and FQGNSA. This CDR3 is CASSFGGGLSYEQYF. In DNA form, the CDR3 reads TGTGCCAGCAGCTTCGGCGGGGGGCTCAGCTACGAGCAGTACTTC.

V gene TRBV9 combines with J gene TRBJ2-1; 8 nucleotides match TRBD1. CDR1 and CDR2 from the germline V gene are SGDLS and YYNGEE. V lost 0 bases to trimming and J lost 3 bases; unmatched junction nucleotides: 2. The CDR3 is 15 amino acids. The CDR3 here is CASSVVGQDYNEQFF. The CDR3, as DNA: TGTGCCAGCAGCGTAGTGGGACAGGACTACAATGAGCAGTTCTTC.

This clonotype showed up many times. The J gene is TRBJ2-4, the V gene TRBV20-1; 14 nucleotides match TRBD2. The CDR3 runs 13 residues. V lost 7 bases to trimming and J lost 5 bases; unmatched junction nucleotides: 1. Germline lookup yields CDR1 DFQATT and CDR2 SNEGSKA (reference sequence). The CDR3 here is CSGGLAGENIQYF. CDR3 sequence (DNA): TGCAGTGGGGGACTAGCGGGGGAAAACATTCAGTACTTC.

The chain employs TRBV15 and TRBJ1-1, with unresolved D. Germline V gene lookup returns CDR1 LNHNV and CDR2 YYDKDF (reference sequence). The CDR3 runs 15 residues. Trimming pared 0 bases from V and 11 bases from J, leaving 19 bases between. This CDR3 reads CATSRDRSGSNMAFF. CDR3 bases: TGTGCCACCAGCAGAGATCGTTCGGGCTCAAATATGGCTTTCTTT.

The chain recombines TRBV29-1 with TRBJ1-1, with no clear D. Germline CDR1 reads SQVTM; CDR2 reads ANQGSEA. V dropped 3 bases and J dropped 0 bases, with 11 bases sitting between them. The CDR3 has 14 residues. In DNA, the CDR3 is TGCAGCGTTGAGGACGGACCAATGAACACTGAAGCTTTCTTT. Its protein product is CSVEDGPMNTEAFF.

The table lists this clonotype with many counts. The genes are TRBV20-1 and TRBJ2-2, with D unclear. Trimming shortened V by 1 base and J by 8 bases, and 11 bases separated the two germline ends. CDR3 length: 13 residues. CDR1 is DFQATT, CDR2 SNEGSKA, per germline (reference sequence). CDR3 in DNA: TGCAGTGCTAGAGCAACGAGTGCTGGGGAGCTGTTTTTT. It codes for CSARATSAGELFF.

This clonotype was counted between two and nine times. The CDR3, as DNA: TGTGCCAGCAGACCCGGGACAGGGGTCAGGTCTGGGGCCAACGTCCTGACTTTC. It encodes CASRPGTGVRSGANVLTF. The V call is TRBV12-3 or TRBV12-4, the J call TRBJ2-6; 10 bases fit TRBD1. V trimming: 6 bases; J trimming: 1 base; junction bases outside the gene matches: 9. The CDR3 extends over 18 amino acids.

This chain links TRBV28 with TRBJ1-1; the D gene is possibly TRBD1 (5 bases). The CDR3 extends over 14 amino acids. V was cut by 4 bases and J by 3 bases, with 12 bases left in between. Germline values: CDR1 MDHEN, CDR2 SYDVKM. This CDR3 reads CASSWGSWDTEAFF. The CDR3 coding sequence is TGTGCCAGCAGTTGGGGGAGCTGGGACACTGAAGCTTTCTTT.

This clonotype was seen more than once but under ten times. The V gene is TRBV12-3 or TRBV12-4, the J gene TRBJ2-5; 8 nucleotides match TRBD1. The CDR3 has 14 residues. V shed 6 bases and J 4 bases; nucleotides not matched to a gene: 7. The CDR3 coding sequence is TGTGCCAGCAGAGCGACAGGGGCTGGAGAGACCCAGTACTTC. This translates into CASRATGAGETQYF.

The chain combines TRBV15 with TRBJ2-1; 8 positions match TRBD1. The trim removed 2 bases at V and 7 bases at J, leaving 13 bases unmatched. This CDR3 region has 17 residues. The germline CDR1 and CDR2 sequences are LNHNV and YYDKDF (reference sequence). The CDR3 sequence is CATSRQTTGALVNEQFF. As DNA, the CDR3 is TGTGCCACCAGCAGACAGACGACAGGGGCTTTGGTGAATGAGCAGTTCTTC.

The chain combines TRBV28 with TRBJ2-1; no clear D. The length of the CDR3 is 14 residues. Deletions cut 8 bases from V and 5 bases from J, with 16 bases between. Germline assignment: CDR1 MDHEN and CDR2 SYDVKM. The CDR3 region is CASQEGPFNNEQFF. CDR3 bases: TGTGCCAGCCAGGAAGGTCCTTTCAACAATGAGCAGTTCTTC.

There are many counts of this clonotype. The chain carries TRBV4-1 and TRBJ2-1, with D perhaps given as TRBD1 or TRBD2 (5 bases each). CDR3 length equals 12 residues. Per germline, CDR1 MGHRA and CDR2 YSYEKL. V lost 8 bases and J 8 bases, leaving 13 bases between the germline ends. CDR3 loop: CASGNGADEQFF. DNA of the CDR3: TGCGCCAGCGGAAACGGGGCGGATGAGCAGTTCTTC.

The chain uses TRBV3-1 and TRBJ1-5; D call uncertain. Germline assignment: CDR1 LGHDT and CDR2 YNNKEL (reference sequence). Trimming cost V 2 bases and J 5 bases, with 13 bases left between them. This CDR3 has 15 residues. CDR3 DNA: TGTGCCAGCAGCCAAAACGGGCTGAGGGATCAGCCCCAGCATTTT. Protein sequence: CASSQNGLRDQPQHF. The whole variable domain, remainder taken from reference TRBV3-1 and TRBJ1-5, is DTAVSQTPKYLVTQMGNDKSIKCEQNLGHDTMYWYKQDSKKFLKIMFSYNNKELIINETVPNRFSPKSPDKAHLNLHINSLELGDSAVYFCASSQNGLRDQPQHFGDGTRLSIL.

The genes are TRBV28 and TRBJ2-7, with D hard to call. Trimming took 4 bases from V and 4 from J, leaving 11 bases between them. The CDR3 contains 13 residues. CDR1 and CDR2 from the germline V gene are MDHEN and SYDVKM. In DNA, the CDR3 is TGTGCCAGCAGTTCATACATACAATACGAGCAGTACGTC. The encoded protein is CASSSYIQYEQYV.

This sequence joins TRBV5-8 and TRBJ2-4; D is perhaps TRBD2 (6 bases). Germline V lookup: CDR1 SGHTS, CDR2 YDEGEE. The CDR3 is made up of 17 amino acids. V was shortened by 4 bases and J by 0 bases, with 17 bases between the two germline ends. In DNA, the CDR3 is TGTGCCAGCAGCCTCGGACTATCGGCGACAGCCAAAAACATTCAGTACTTC. Its translation: CASSLGLSATAKNIQYF.

This chain links TRBV9 with TRBJ2-1; the D is unclear. Trimming left V 3 bases short and J 0 bases short, with 10 bases between. In germline, CDR1 is SGDLS, CDR2 YYNGEE. The CDR3 consists of 15 residues. The CDR3 coding sequence is TGTGCCAGCAGCGAGAGTAAGGGCTCCTACAATGAGCAGTTCTTC. This translates into CASSESKGSYNEQFF.

The sample holds many counts of this clonotype. The chain couples TRBV12-3 or TRBV12-4 to TRBJ2-1; maybe TRBD1 (6 bases). This CDR3 contains 12 residues. V was shortened by 7 bases and J by 7 bases, with 11 bases between the two germline ends. CDR3 bases: TGTGCCAGCACCCGCAGGGGTAATGAGCAGTTCTTC. Translation: CASTRRGNEQFF.

The chain has TRBV6-6 and TRBJ1-2; D ambiguous. CDR3 length: 13 residues. The ends were cut back, 2 bases at V and 3 bases at J, with 7 bases in the middle. Germline assignment: CDR1 MNHNY and CDR2 SVGAGI (reference sequence). CDR3 protein: CASSYAPDYGYTF. The CDR3 DNA reads as TGTGCCAGCAGTTACGCCCCCGACTATGGCTACACCTTC.

This clonotype was observed a handful of times. This chain links TRBV6-5 with TRBJ1-5; D is perhaps TRBD1 (5 bases). From germline, CDR1 is MNHEY and CDR2 SVGAGI. The CDR3 extends over 14 amino acids. The V gene lost 4 bases and the J gene lost 7 bases, with 14 bases spanning the gap. The chain's CDR3 is CASSLLGERQPQHF. The CDR3 bases are TGTGCCAGCAGTTTGTTAGGGGAGAGACAGCCCCAGCATTTT.